The rows below give T cell receptor beta chains drawn from one sample of a study of shared clonotypes between healthy human individuals. Sequencing was performed with immunoSEQ multiplex PCR; in TCRdb, only in-frame clones are kept and a portion is missing. In the table there are approximately 1,000,000 clones, 78% of which are singletons. The sample comprised memory CD4+ T cells from PBMCs. Every receptor here comes from a man between 18 and 35 years old in good health. Some clones in this sample may be carry-over from other donors' samples. CDR3s include the opening cysteine and the closing phenylalanine or tryptophan. A D gene is named only where the DNA matches it firmly. Some rows have no size entry. The others give once, few or many, or a class for an expanded clone.

-,TRBV5-1,-,TRBJ2-7,CASSPQGWGEQYF,TGCGCCAGCAGCCCCCAGGGGTGGGGCGAGCAGTACTTC
TRBD2,TRBV28,-,TRBJ2-1,CASSLGAGDREQFF,TGTGCCAGCAGTTTAGGAGCGGGAGATCGTGAGCAGTTCTTC
TRBD1,TRBV4-1,-,TRBJ1-4,CASSLLPPGGHGEKLFF,TGCGCCAGCAGCCTCCTCCCGCCAGGGGGTCATGGTGAAAAACTGTTTTTT
-,TRBV18,-,TRBJ1-2,CASSPPGLPYGYTF,TGTGCCAGCTCACCACCAGGACTCCCCTATGGCTACACCTTC
TRBD2,TRBV2,-,TRBJ2-3,CASREAAGGLTDTQYF,TGTGCCAGCAGGGAAGCGGCGGGAGGGTTAACAGATACGCAGTATTTT
TRBD2,TRBV14,-,TRBJ2-1,CASREGSGNYEQFF,TGTGCCAGCAGGGAAGGTAGCGGGAACTATGAGCAGTTCTTC
TRBD2,TRBV5-1,-,TRBJ2-1,CASSSIAGGPGEQFF,TGCGCCAGCAGCTCTATAGCGGGAGGGCCCGGTGAGCAGTTCTTC
TRBD2,TRBV2,-,TRBJ2-7,CASRAGTYEQYF,TGTGCCAGCAGAGCGGGAACCTACGAGCAGTACTTC
TRBD1,TRBV7-2,many,TRBJ2-5,CASSAQSGNRGVQETQYF,TGTGCCAGCAGCGCCCAGTCTGGGAACAGGGGAGTCCAAGAGACCCAGTACTTC
-,TRBV28,-,TRBJ1-1,CASSSGALEFTEAFF,TGTGCCAGCAGCTCAGGGGCCTTGGAGTTCACTGAAGCTTTCTTT
TRBD2,TRBV7-9,few,TRBJ2-6,CASRPWGSGSSGANVLTF,TGTGCCAGCAGGCCCTGGGGAAGCGGGAGCTCTGGGGCCAACGTCCTGACTTTC
TRBD1,TRBV5-1,few,TRBJ2-2,CASSSGTGTGELFF,TGCGCCAGCAGCTCCGGGACAGGGACCGGGGAGCTGTTTTTT
TRBD1,TRBV4-1,-,TRBJ1-4,CASSQGAADRNNEKLFF,TGCGCCAGCAGCCAAGGCGCCGCGGACAGGAATAATGAAAAACTGTTTTTT
TRBD1,TRBV27,-,TRBJ1-3,CASPQGPGQGSGNTIYF,TGTGCCAGCCCCCAGGGACCGGGACAGGGCTCTGGAAACACCATATATTTT